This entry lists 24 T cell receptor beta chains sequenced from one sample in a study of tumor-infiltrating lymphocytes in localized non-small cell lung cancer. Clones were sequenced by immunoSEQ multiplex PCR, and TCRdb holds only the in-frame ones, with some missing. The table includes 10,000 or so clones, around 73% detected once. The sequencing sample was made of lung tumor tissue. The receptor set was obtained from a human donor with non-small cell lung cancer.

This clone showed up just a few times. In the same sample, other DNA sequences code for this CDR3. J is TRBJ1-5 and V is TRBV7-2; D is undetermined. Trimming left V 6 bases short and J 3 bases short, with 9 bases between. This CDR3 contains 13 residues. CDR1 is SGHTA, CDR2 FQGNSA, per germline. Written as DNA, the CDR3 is TGTGCCAGCAGGGCAGGCCTCAATCAGCCCCAGCATTTT. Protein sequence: CASRAGLNQPQHF.

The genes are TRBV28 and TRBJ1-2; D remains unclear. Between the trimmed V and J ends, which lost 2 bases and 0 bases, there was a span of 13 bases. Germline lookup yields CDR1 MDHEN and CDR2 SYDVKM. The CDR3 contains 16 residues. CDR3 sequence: CASSLVQTKANYGYTF. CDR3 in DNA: TGTGCCAGCAGTTTAGTGCAGACCAAAGCTAACTATGGCTACACCTTC.

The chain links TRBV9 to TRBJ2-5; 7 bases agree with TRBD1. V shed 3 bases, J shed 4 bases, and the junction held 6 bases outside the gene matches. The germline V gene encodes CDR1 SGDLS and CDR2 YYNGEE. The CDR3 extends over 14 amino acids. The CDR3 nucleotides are TGTGCCAGCAGCGCCTCAGGGGGTAGAGAGACCCAGTACTTC. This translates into CASSASGGRETQYF. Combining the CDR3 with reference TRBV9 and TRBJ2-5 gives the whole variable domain DSGVTQTPKHLITATGQRVTLRCSPRSGDLSVYWYQQSLDQGLQFLIQYYNGEERAKGNILERFSAQQFPDLHSELNLSSLELGDSALYFCASSASGGRETQYFGPGTRLLVL.

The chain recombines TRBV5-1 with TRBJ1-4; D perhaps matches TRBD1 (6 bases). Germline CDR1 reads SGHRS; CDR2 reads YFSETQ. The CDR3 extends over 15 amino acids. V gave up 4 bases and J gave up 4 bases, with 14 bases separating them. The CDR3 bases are TGCGCCAGCAGCAGACTGGACAGCCTTAATGAAAAACTGTTTTTT. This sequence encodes CASSRLDSLNEKLFF. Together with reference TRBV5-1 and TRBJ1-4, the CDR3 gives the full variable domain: KAGVTQTPRYLIKTRGQQVTLSCSPISGHRSVSWYQQTPGQGLQFLFEYFSETQRNKGNFPGRFSGRQFSNSRSEMNVSTLELGDSALYLCASSRLDSLNEKLFFGSGTQLSVL.

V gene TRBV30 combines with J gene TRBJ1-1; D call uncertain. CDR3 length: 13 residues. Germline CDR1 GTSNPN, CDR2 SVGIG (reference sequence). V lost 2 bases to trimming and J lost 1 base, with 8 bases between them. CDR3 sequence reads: CAWSWAANTEAFF. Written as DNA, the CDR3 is TGTGCCTGGAGTTGGGCAGCGAACACTGAAGCTTTCTTT.

The CDR3, as DNA: TGTGCCTGGAGTCCGACTCCCCTAGCGGGGGGCAAAGAGACCCAGTACTTC. This encodes CAWSPTPLAGGKETQYF. The chain has TRBV30 and TRBJ2-5, with 11 bases identical to TRBD2. This CDR3 has 17 residues. Germline trimming cut 2 bases from V and 3 bases from J; bases unmatched to any gene: 11. Germline V gene sequence: CDR1 GTSNPN, CDR2 SVGIG (reference sequence). The full variable domain, in which reference TRBV30 and TRBJ2-5 provide the parts outside the CDR3, is SQTIHQWPATLVQPVGSPLSLECTVEGTSNPNLYWYRQAAGRGLQLLFYSVGIGQISSEVPQNLSASRPQDRQFILSSKKLLLSDSGFYLCAWSPTPLAGGKETQYFGPGTRLLVL.

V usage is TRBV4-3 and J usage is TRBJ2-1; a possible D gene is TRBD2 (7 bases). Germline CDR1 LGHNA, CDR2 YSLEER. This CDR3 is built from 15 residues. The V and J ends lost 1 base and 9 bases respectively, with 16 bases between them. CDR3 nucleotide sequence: TGCGCCAGCAGCCAAGCAGCGGGAAGCAGGGGTGAGCAGTTCTTC. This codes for CASSQAAGSRGEQFF.

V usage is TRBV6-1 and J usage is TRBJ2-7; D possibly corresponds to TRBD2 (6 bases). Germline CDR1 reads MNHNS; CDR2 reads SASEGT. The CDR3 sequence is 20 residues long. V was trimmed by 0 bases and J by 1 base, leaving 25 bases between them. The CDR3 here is CASSEAWGWASGTPSYEQYF. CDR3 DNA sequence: TGTGCCAGCAGTGAAGCGTGGGGGTGGGCATCTGGGACTCCTTCCTACGAGCAGTACTTC.

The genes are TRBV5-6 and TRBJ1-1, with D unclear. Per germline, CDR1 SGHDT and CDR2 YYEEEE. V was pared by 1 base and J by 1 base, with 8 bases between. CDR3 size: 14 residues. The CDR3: CASSLRTQNTEAFF. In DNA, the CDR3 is TGTGCCAGCAGCTTGAGGACCCAGAACACTGAAGCTTTCTTT.

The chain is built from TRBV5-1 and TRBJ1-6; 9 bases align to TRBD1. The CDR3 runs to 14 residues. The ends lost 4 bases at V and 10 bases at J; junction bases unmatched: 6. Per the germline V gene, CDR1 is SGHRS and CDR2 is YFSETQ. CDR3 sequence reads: CASSARDRASPLHF. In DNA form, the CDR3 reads TGCGCCAGCAGCGCCCGGGACAGGGCGTCACCCCTCCACTTT.

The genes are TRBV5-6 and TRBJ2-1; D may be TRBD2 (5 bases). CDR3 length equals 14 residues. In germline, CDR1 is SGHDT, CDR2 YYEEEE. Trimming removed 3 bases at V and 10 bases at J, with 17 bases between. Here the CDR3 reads CASSSRRTVLEQFF. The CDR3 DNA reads TGTGCCAGCAGCTCAAGGAGGACGGTTTTGGAGCAGTTCTTC.

The CDR3 protein is CASRRQGTYEQYF. CDR3 bases: TGTGCCAGCAGACGACAGGGTACCTACGAGCAGTACTTC. The chain has TRBV5-4 and TRBJ2-7; 7 nucleotides match TRBD1. V lost 5 bases and J lost 2; bases outside the gene matches: 4. The CDR3 totals 13 residues. CDR1 and CDR2 from the germline V gene are SGHNT and YYREEE (reference sequence).

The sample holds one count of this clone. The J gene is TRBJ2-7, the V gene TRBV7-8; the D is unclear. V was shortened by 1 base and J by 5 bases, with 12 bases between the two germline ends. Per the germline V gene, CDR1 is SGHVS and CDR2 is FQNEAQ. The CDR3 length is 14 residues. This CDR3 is CASSLEPSRNEQYF. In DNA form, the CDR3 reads TGTGCCAGCAGCTTAGAGCCTTCGAGGAACGAGCAGTACTTC.

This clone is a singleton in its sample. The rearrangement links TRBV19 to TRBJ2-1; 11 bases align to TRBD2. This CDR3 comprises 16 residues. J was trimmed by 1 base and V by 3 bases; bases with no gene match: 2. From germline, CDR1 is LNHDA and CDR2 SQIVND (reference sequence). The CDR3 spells CASSILAGGSYNEQFF. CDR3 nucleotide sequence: TGTGCCAGTAGTATCCTAGCGGGAGGTTCCTACAATGAGCAGTTCTTC.

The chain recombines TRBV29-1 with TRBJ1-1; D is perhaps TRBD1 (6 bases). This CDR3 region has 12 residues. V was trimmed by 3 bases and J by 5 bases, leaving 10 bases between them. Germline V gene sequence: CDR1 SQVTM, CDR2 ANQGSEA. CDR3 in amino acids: CSVDNRETEAFF. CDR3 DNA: TGCAGCGTTGATAACAGGGAAACTGAAGCTTTCTTT.

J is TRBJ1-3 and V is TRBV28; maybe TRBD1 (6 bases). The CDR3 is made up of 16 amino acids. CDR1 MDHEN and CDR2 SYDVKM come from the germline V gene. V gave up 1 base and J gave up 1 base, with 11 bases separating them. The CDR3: CASSLSTGWSGNTIYF. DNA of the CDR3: TGTGCCAGCAGTTTATCCACAGGGTGGTCTGGAAACACCATATATTTT.

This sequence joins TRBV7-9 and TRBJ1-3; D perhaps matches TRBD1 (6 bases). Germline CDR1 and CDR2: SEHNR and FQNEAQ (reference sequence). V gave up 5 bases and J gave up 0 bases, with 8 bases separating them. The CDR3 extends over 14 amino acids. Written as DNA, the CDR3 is TGTGCCAGCAGCCCGACAGGCTCTGGAAACACCATATATTTT. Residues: CASSPTGSGNTIYF.

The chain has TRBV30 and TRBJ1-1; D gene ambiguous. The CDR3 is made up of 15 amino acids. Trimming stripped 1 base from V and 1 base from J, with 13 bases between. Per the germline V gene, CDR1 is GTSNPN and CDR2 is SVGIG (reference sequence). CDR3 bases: TGTGCCTGGAGTGAAGATGGCCGTTCGAACACTGAAGCTTTCTTT. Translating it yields CAWSEDGRSNTEAFF.

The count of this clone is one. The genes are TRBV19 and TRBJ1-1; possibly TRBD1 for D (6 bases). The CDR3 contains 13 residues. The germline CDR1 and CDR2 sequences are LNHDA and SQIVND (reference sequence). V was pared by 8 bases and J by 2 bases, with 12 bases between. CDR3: CASLRTANTEAFF. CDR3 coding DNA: TGTGCCAGTCTACGGACAGCCAACACTGAAGCTTTCTTT.

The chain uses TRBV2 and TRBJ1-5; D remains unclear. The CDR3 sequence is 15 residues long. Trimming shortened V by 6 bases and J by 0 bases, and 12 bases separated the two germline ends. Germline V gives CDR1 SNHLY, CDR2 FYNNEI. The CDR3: CASRGSLNSNQPQHF. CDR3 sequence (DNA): TGTGCCAGCAGGGGGAGTCTCAATAGCAATCAGCCCCAGCATTTT.

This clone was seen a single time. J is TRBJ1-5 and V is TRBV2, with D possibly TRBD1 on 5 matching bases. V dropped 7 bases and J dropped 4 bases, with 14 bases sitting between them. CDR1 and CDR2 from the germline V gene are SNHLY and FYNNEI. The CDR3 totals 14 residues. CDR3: CASTGGTVNQPQHF. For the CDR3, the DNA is TGTGCCAGCACCGGGGGAACCGTTAATCAGCCCCAGCATTTT.

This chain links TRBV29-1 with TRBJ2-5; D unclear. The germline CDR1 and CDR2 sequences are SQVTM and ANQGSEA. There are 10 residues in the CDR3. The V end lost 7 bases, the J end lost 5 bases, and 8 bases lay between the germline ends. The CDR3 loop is CSGRWETQYF. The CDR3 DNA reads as TGCAGCGGCCGATGGGAGACCCAGTACTTC.

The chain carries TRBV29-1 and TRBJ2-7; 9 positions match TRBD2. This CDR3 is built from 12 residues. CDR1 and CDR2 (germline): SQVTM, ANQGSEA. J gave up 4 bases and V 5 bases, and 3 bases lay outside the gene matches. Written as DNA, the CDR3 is TGCAGCGTTTGGACTAGCGCGTACGAGCAGTACTTC. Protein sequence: CSVWTSAYEQYF.

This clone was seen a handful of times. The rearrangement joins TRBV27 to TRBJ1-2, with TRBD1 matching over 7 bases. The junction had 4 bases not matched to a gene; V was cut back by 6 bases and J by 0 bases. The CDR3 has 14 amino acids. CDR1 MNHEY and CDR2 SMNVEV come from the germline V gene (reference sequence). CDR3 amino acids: CASSGTATNYGYTF. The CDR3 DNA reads TGTGCCAGCAGCGGGACAGCTACTAACTATGGCTACACCTTC.